What follows describes a single TCR beta chain. This receptor's antigen is unknown. The sample holds no much larger clone one base away, and base qualities are not on file. The CDR3 starts with the cysteine, ends with the phenylalanine, and has 16 residues. Of all the DNA, just the CDR3 is kept, 48 bases in frame from base 1. V and J lose 6 bases and 2 bases, and a span of 20 bases separates them. Taken from the germline V gene (reference sequence), the CDR1 and CDR2 loops are LNHDA and SQIVND. This entry comes from a study of OX40 agonist ivuxolimab in advanced cancers. Concerning the study at large: Ivuxolimab was a fully human IgG2 agonistic monoclonal antibody targeting the costimulatory receptor OX40 (CD134). Three dose-escalation patients achieved partial responses, one with hepatocellular carcinoma and two with cutaneous melanoma. Patients were allowed to have had prior anti-PD-1, anti-PD-L1 or anti-CTLA-4 therapy, and around 37% of the dose-escalation patients had previously received checkpoint inhibitors. Intravenous ivuxolimab was administered to patients every 2 weeks at six dose levels: 0.01, 0.1, 0.3, 1.5, 3 and 10 mg/kg. The purpose of peripheral TCRbeta sequencing was to test whether ivuxolimab changed TCR sequence diversity and led to clonal T-cell expansion. The paper covers the monotherapy dose-escalation part of the phase I ivuxolimab trial, which included N ≈ 52 patients. Among the approximately 50 dose-escalation patients, approximately 20 had hepatocellular carcinoma, around 15 melanoma, 9 renal cell carcinoma and 9 head and neck cancer. A male proportion of nearly 85% and a mean age of roughly 58 years, ranging from about 20 to 79, were recorded for the dose-escalation cohort. Summary of the overall study and its limitations: Low levels of normalized T-cell clonal expansion were also seen in some patients who did not respond. Which antigens the clonally expanded peripheral T cells were specific for was not determined. At doses of 0.1 to 3.0 mg/kg, clonal expansion of both CD4+ and CD8+ T cells in blood was seen between baseline and week 6. In the 0.1-3.0 mg/kg groups, partial responders were among the patients with the lowest normalized peripheral clonal expansion, particularly in CD8+ T cells. After ivuxolimab, more expanded clones were found on average in CD8+ T cells than in CD4+ T cells.

The trial excluded patients who had a history of autoimmune disease or were on systemic immunosuppression. Peripheral blood for TCR sequencing was collected from all dose cohorts at baseline, on cycle 4 day 1, and on cycle 7 day 1. The samples were drawn from a first-in-human, open-label, multicenter phase I dose-escalation trial of ivuxolimab. Adults with locally advanced or metastatic melanoma, renal cell carcinoma, hepatocellular carcinoma or head and neck squamous cell carcinoma were enrolled in the trial. Before TCR sequencing, CD4+ T cells and CD8+ T cells from peripheral blood were sorted into separate populations. For sequencing of the TCRbeta CDR3 region, genomic DNA was extracted from the sorted cells. TCRbeta CDR3 regions were sequenced using the immunoSEQ Assay. In TCRdb, the immuneACCESS table is reduced to in-frame sequences with V and J assigned. These tables do not hold every clone; where another copy was compared, an unresolved V gene accounts for under half, and the others remain unexplained. This sample is represented by about 32,000 clones; 84% of them were singletons. The ten biggest clones cover about a fifth of the sample.

This clonotype originated in an adult with an advanced solid tumor such as melanoma, head and neck, liver or kidney cancer. This specimen was CD4+ or CD8+ T cells sorted from blood, taken in a trial of the OX40 agonist ivuxolimab. The chain is assembled from TRBV19 and TRBJ2-7; the D gene cannot be resolved reliably. The CDR3 is CASSYSTGPDPYEQYF. The nucleotide sequence is TGTGCCAGTAGCTACTCAACCGGACCGGACCCCTACGAGCAGTACTTC.